A single sample gave rise to the 32 T cell receptor beta chains below, sequenced in a study of esophageal squamous cell carcinoma under preoperative chemotherapy (dated by TCRdb to the late 2010s). What the time point label conveys for this sample: after preoperative PTX-NDP chemotherapy. Library method: PCR. Sequencing used a HiSeq X Ten. TCRdb ran its own pipeline on the public reads, namely fastp trimming at Q25 and MiXCR clone calling, and kept in-frame beta chains. Rows are unified per CDR3 protein, each entry keeping the most common DNA and genes. This sample holds about 9,300 distinct CDR3 sequences; approximately 49% were observed only once. The leading ten clones occupy 14% of the sample. Sampling was carried out from a patient given preoperative chemotherapy. These TCRs come from a human donor with esophageal squamous cell carcinoma. The donor label of this sample is uncertain.

The V call is TRBV6-5, the J call TRBJ1-2; D unclear. Germline V gene lookup returns CDR1 MNHEY and CDR2 SVGAGI. The V end lost 2 bases, the J end lost 0 bases, and 4 bases lay between the germline ends. The CDR3 extends over 13 amino acids. Written as DNA, the CDR3 is TGTGCCAGCAGTTACAGGGCTAACTATGGCTACACCTTC. It yields the protein CASSYRANYGYTF.

This clonotype is medium-sized in the sample. This chain joins TRBV6-6 and TRBJ1-1; maybe TRBD1 (6 bases). Trimming removed 6 bases at V and 0 bases at J, with 14 bases between. This CDR3 has 15 residues. The germline CDR1 and CDR2 sequences are MNHNY and SVGAGI (reference sequence). CDR3 residues: CASRQKGGMNTEAFF. CDR3 in DNA: TGTGCCAGCAGACAAAAGGGGGGGATGAACACTGAAGCTTTCTTT.

There are a few counts of this clonotype. The CDR3 coding sequence is TGTGCCAGCAACGTAAACAGGGGGTCCTACAATGAGCAGTTCTTC. Translating it yields CASNVNRGSYNEQFF. The gene calls are TRBV6-1 and TRBJ2-1; 8 bases agree with TRBD1. With V trimmed by 7 bases and J by 1 base, 6 bases remained unmatched. This CDR3 contains 15 residues. Per the germline V gene, CDR1 is MNHNS and CDR2 is SASEGT.

Comments on this clonotype: Germline and junction disagree at one end, which may indicate a read error. The chain combines TRBV10-2 with TRBJ2-1, with 9 positions matching TRBD2. This CDR3 comprises 18 residues. Germline V gene sequence: CDR1 WSHSY, CDR2 SAAADI. The CDR3 protein is CASSDTPGGAGGNNAQFF. The CDR3 DNA reads as TGCGCCAGCAGTGATACCCCGGGGGGGGCGGGAGGGAACAATGCGCAGTTCTTC.

This chain joins TRBV11-2 and TRBJ2-1; 12 bases agree with TRBD1. CDR1 SGHAT and CDR2 FQNNGV come from the germline V gene. V lost 5 bases and J lost 10; bases outside the gene matches: 12. CDR3 size: 16 residues. The CDR3 loop is CASSKPGQGAGYEQFF. DNA for the CDR3: TGTGCCAGCAGCAAACCGGGACAGGGGGCTGGCTACGAGCAGTTCTTC. Drawing the rest from reference TRBV11-2 and TRBJ2-1, the complete variable domain is EAGVAQSPRYKIIEKRQSVAFWCNPISGHATLYWYQQILGQGPKLLIQFQNNGVVDDSQLPKDRFSAERLKGVDSTLKIQPAKLEDSAVYLCASSKPGQGAGYEQFFGPGTRLTVL.

V and J are TRBV7-9 and TRBJ2-3; TRBD2 aligns across 12 bases. Germline V CDR1 and CDR2: SEHNR, FQNEAQ (reference sequence). V was clipped by 5 bases and J by 4 bases; unmatched bases: 4. This CDR3 comprises 15 residues. CDR3 bases: TGTGCCAGCAGCACCGGACTAGCGGGACCAGATACGCAGTATTTT. It yields the protein CASSTGLAGPDTQYF. The full variable domain, rest sourced from reference TRBV7-9 and TRBJ2-3, is DTGVSQNPRHKITKRGQNVTFRCDPISEHNRLYWYRQTLGQGPEFLTYFQNEAQLEKSRLLSDRFSAERPKGSFSTLEIQRTEQGDSAMYLCASSTGLAGPDTQYFGPGTRLTVL.

There are a few counts of this clonotype. This may be a read error, as it is one base from a much larger clone. The chain combines TRBV6-5 with TRBJ2-1; D gene uncertain. The CDR3 runs 12 residues. V gave up 5 bases and J gave up 10 bases, with 12 bases separating them. From germline, CDR1 is MNHEY and CDR2 SVGAGI. CDR3 in DNA: TGTGCCAGCAGTAACAGACCCTACGAGCAGTTCTTC. Its protein is CASSNRPYEQFF.

To note about this clonotype: The junction departs from the called germline gene at one end, perhaps through a read error. The chain links TRBV6-1 to TRBJ2-2; D is perhaps TRBD1 or TRBD2 (5 bases each). CDR1 and CDR2 (germline): MNHNS, SASEGT. This CDR3 has 13 residues. The CDR3 loop is CASSDESTGALYF. CDR3 DNA sequence: TGTGCCAGCAGTGACGAGAGTACCGGGGCGCTGTATTTT.

To note about this clonotype: At one end, the junction sequence differs from germline, possibly due to a read error. The V gene is TRBV7-8, the J gene TRBJ2-3, with 7 bases matching TRBD1. The CDR3 is made up of 16 amino acids. Per germline, CDR1 SGHVS and CDR2 FQNEAQ. CDR3 loop: CASSPRGRGLKNTQYF. The CDR3 nucleotides are TGTGCCAGCAGCCCGAGGGGTAGGGGGCTCAAAAATACGCAGTATTTC.

Comment on this clonotype: One end of the junction does not line up with germline, which may come from a read error. The rearrangement links TRBV10-3 to TRBJ2-1; TRBD2 might be the D (5 bases). CDR3 length: 14 residues. Germline lookup yields CDR1 ENHRY and CDR2 SYGVKD. In DNA, the CDR3 is TGTGCCACCAGCCGCTGGACGAACACCGGGGAGCAGTTCTTT. Protein product: CATSRWTNTGEQFF.

V usage is TRBV30 and J usage is TRBJ1-5; 8 nucleotides align to TRBD1. CDR1 and CDR2 (germline): GTSNPN, SVGIG (reference sequence). The CDR3 is 15 residues long. The ends lost 3 bases at V and 2 bases at J; junction bases unmatched: 6. CDR3 DNA: TGTGCCTGGAGCCCTGACAGGGGTGGCAATCAGCCCCAGCATTTT. Its translation is CAWSPDRGGNQPQHF. Drawing the rest from reference TRBV30 and TRBJ1-5, the complete variable domain is SQTIHQWPATLVQPVGSPLSLECTVEGTSNPNLYWYRQAAGRGLQLLFYSVGIGQISSEVPQNLSASRPQDRQFILSSKKLLLSDSGFYLCAWSPDRGGNQPQHFGDGTRLSIL.

There are a few counts of this clonotype. The J gene is TRBJ2-1, the V gene TRBV29-1; perhaps TRBD1 as D (5 bases). The DNA end favors TRBJ2-7, so the J call may be wrong. CDR1 and CDR2 (germline): SQVTM, ANQGSEA. The CDR3 has 13 residues. The CDR3 sequence: CSVDRAGSYEQYF. For the CDR3, the DNA is TGCAGCGTTGATAGGGCAGGGTCTTACGAGCAGTACTTC.

On this clonotype: An end of the junction does not agree with germline; a read error may underlie this. The rearrangement joins TRBV6-1 to TRBJ2-3, with D possibly called TRBD1 or TRBD2 (6 bases each). The CDR3 has 16 amino acids. Germline V CDR1 and CDR2: MNHNS, SASEGT. The CDR3 spells CASSDGGLGATNTQYF. In DNA form, the CDR3 reads TGTGCCAGCAGTGATGGGGGGCTGGGGGCCACAAACACGCAGTATTTC.

The V call is TRBV6-5, the J call TRBJ2-3; tentatively, D is TRBD1 (5 bases). The V and J ends lost 2 bases and 4 bases respectively, with 7 bases between them. CDR1 and CDR2 (germline): MNHEY, SVGAGI. CDR3 size: 13 residues. In DNA, the CDR3 is TGTGCCAGCAGTTACCTACAGGCAGATACGCAGTATTTT. Encoded protein: CASSYLQADTQYF.

In DNA form, the CDR3 reads TGTGCCAGCAGTTACTTCTTTAGCGGGGGGGGATACAATGAGCAGTTCTTC. Residues: CASSYFFSGGGYNEQFF. The gene calls are TRBV6-5 and TRBJ2-1; 11 bases are shared with TRBD2. With 1 base clipped from V and 4 bases from J, the junction kept 6 bases outside the gene matches. The CDR3 extends over 17 amino acids. Per germline, CDR1 MNHEY and CDR2 SVGAGI.

The V gene is TRBV7-2, the J gene TRBJ2-7; 10 positions agree with TRBD2. CDR1 and CDR2 (germline): SGHTA, FQGNSA. The CDR3 totals 16 residues. V dropped 2 bases and J dropped 3; count of bases not matched to a gene: 7. This chain's CDR3 is CASSLKGGTSDYEQYF. CDR3 nucleotides: TGTGCCAGCAGCTTAAAGGGAGGGACTAGCGACTACGAGCAGTACTTC.

The chain couples TRBV7-2 to TRBJ2-3, with D possibly TRBD2 on 6 matching bases. The V end lost 5 bases, the J end lost 2 bases, and 17 bases lay between the germline ends. Germline lookup yields CDR1 SGHTA and CDR2 FQGNSA. The CDR3 totals 16 residues. The CDR3 reads CASSKWGGPVTDTQYF. In DNA, the CDR3 is TGTGCCAGCAGCAAATGGGGAGGTCCCGTCACAGATACGCAGTATTTT.

Judged by abundance, this clonotype is medium-sized. This chain uses TRBV27 with TRBJ2-2, with D perhaps matching TRBD2 (6 bases). The CDR3 covers 13 residues. Trimming took 2 bases from V and 10 from J, leaving 11 bases between them. Per germline, CDR1 MNHEY and CDR2 SMNVEV (reference sequence). As DNA, the CDR3 is TGTGCCAGCAGTTTAAGGAGGGAGGAGGAGCTGTTTTTT. Protein product: CASSLRREEELFF.

The table lists this clonotype with a count of one. A read error may account for a junction end that differs from germline. V and J are TRBV6-1 and TRBJ2-5; the match to TRBD2 covers 12 bases. CDR3 length: 15 amino acids. The V gene's germline CDR1 is MNHNS and CDR2 SASEGT. CDR3 nucleotides: TGTGCCAGCAGTGAACTAGCGGGAGGGCCAGAGGCCCAGTATTTC. It specifies CASSELAGGPEAQYF.

This clonotype appeared once. One end of the junction does not line up with germline, which may come from a read error. This rearrangement joins TRBV6-1 to TRBJ2-5, with 8 bases identical to TRBD2. CDR1 and CDR2 from the germline V gene are MNHNS and SASEGT. The CDR3 sequence is 15 residues long. The CDR3 DNA reads TGTGCCAGCAGTGAACTAGCGGGTGGGCCAAAGACCCTGAACTTC. It translates to CASSELAGGPKTLNF.

The rearrangement uses TRBV12-3 or TRBV12-4 and TRBJ2-3; 7 bases map to TRBD2. The CDR3 loop spans 14 amino acids. The CDR3 loop is CAGNGAGDTDTQYF. As DNA, the CDR3 is TGTGCGGGGAACGGGGCGGGAGACACAGATACGCAGTATTTT.

This clonotype was recorded many times. A read error is possible here, since a much larger clone lies one base away. The chain links TRBV10-1 to TRBJ2-1; a possible D gene is TRBD2 (6 bases). V gave up 6 bases and J gave up 13 bases, with 22 bases separating them. The CDR3 loop spans 14 amino acids. From germline, CDR1 is WNHNN and CDR2 SYGVQD (reference sequence). CDR3 residues: CASRDPPDGGTQFF. The CDR3 DNA reads as TGCGCCAGCAGAGACCCACCGGATGGGGGGACCCAGTTCTTC.

Worth noting for this clonotype: Its ends do not fully match the called genes, so a read error is possible. This sequence joins TRBV6-5 and TRBJ2-2, with D perhaps matching TRBD1 or TRBD2 (5 bases each). The J call could be wrong; TRBJ2-3 is a better fit for the DNA end. The CDR3 extends over 14 amino acids. The V gene's germline CDR1 is MNHEY and CDR2 SVGAGI. The CDR3 DNA follows: TGTGCCAGCAGTTACTCGAGGGGCACCGATACGCAGTATTTT. It encodes CASSYSRGTDTQYF.

On this clonotype itself: The junction departs from germline at one end; a sequencing error may be responsible. J is TRBJ2-2 and V is TRBV7-7; 8 nucleotides align to TRBD2. Germline CDR1 reads SSHAT; CDR2 reads FNYEAQ (reference sequence). This CDR3 comprises 17 residues. The CDR3 DNA reads TGTGCTAGCAGCTTAGAACCGGGACTAGTGAGCACCGGGAAGCAGTTTTTT. Residues: CASSLEPGLVSTGKQFF.

This clonotype turned up a few times. The chain joins TRBV19 to TRBJ2-1; the D gene is possibly TRBD2 (5 bases). The end of the DNA is better explained by TRBJ2-7, so the J call may be wrong. Germline CDR1 is LNHDA and CDR2 is SQIVND (reference sequence). The CDR3 loop spans 14 amino acids. CDR3 nucleotide sequence: TGTGCCAGTAGGCTTCACGGGGAGCTCGACGAGCAGTACTTC. As protein: CASRLHGELDEQYF.

This clonotype has ten or more counts. The rearrangement uses TRBV12-3 or TRBV12-4 and TRBJ2-1, with 11 bases aligning to TRBD2. V lost 6 bases and J lost 8; bases outside the gene matches: 6. The CDR3 spans 14 residues. The CDR3 spells CASRTSGTWYEQFF. As DNA, the CDR3 is TGTGCCAGCAGGACTAGCGGGACTTGGTATGAGCAGTTCTTC.

To note about this clonotype: A read error may account for a junction end that differs from germline. This sequence joins TRBV6-5 and TRBJ2-1, with D perhaps matching TRBD2 (5 bases). CDR1 and CDR2 from the germline V gene are MNHEY and SVGAGI. This CDR3 is 13 amino acids long. The DNA of the CDR3 is TGTGCCAGGAGTTCTGGGAAAGCCGGGGAGCAGTTTTTT. This gives the protein CARSSGKAGEQFF.

The V and J genes are TRBV6-2 or TRBV6-3 and TRBJ2-1; TRBD1 matches 8 bases. TRBJ2-4 matches the DNA end more closely, so the J call is doubtful. CDR3 size: 15 residues. Germline CDR1 MNHEY, CDR2 SVGEGT. CDR3 in amino acids: CAAGYGGQDQETQYF. In nucleotides, the CDR3 is TGTGCCGCGGGTTACGGGGGACAGGACCAAGAGACTCAGTACTTC.

The chain is built from TRBV12-3 or TRBV12-4 and TRBJ2-1; the D gene is possibly TRBD2 (6 bases). The CDR3 consists of 15 residues. The ends were cut back, 8 bases at V and 3 bases at J, with 17 bases in the middle. CDR3 coding DNA: TGTGCCAGCCGCCTTTTGTCCGGGAGCTACAATGAGCAGTTCTTC. Its protein is CASRLLSGSYNEQFF.

This sequence joins TRBV6-1 and TRBJ2-1; D is unresolved. The V end was cut by 0 bases, the J end by 2 bases, with 8 bases between. The germline gives CDR1 MNHNS, CDR2 SASEGT. The CDR3 totals 15 residues. CDR3 sequence (DNA): TGTGCCAGCAGTGAAGCCCAGGAACCCTACAATGAGCAGTTCTTC. Translation gives CASSEAQEPYNEQFF.

This clonotype showed up many times. This rearrangement joins TRBV27 to TRBJ1-4; 12 bases match TRBD1. V was pared by 6 bases and J by 5 bases, with 1 base of the junction left unmatched. Germline lookup yields CDR1 MNHEY and CDR2 SMNVEV (reference sequence). This CDR3 has 14 residues. This CDR3 is CASRGTGGNEKLFF. For the CDR3, the DNA is TGTGCCAGCAGGGGGACAGGGGGCAATGAAAAACTGTTTTTT.

The chain carries TRBV4-2 and TRBJ2-5; D is undetermined. Trimming took 0 bases from V and 11 from J, leaving 22 bases between them. Germline CDR1 is LGHNA and CDR2 is YNFKEQ. The length of the CDR3 is 16 residues. The CDR3 sequence: CASSQEGSAFDNEQYF. CDR3 DNA: TGTGCCAGCAGCCAAGAAGGGTCGGCCTTCGACAATGAGCAGTACTTC.